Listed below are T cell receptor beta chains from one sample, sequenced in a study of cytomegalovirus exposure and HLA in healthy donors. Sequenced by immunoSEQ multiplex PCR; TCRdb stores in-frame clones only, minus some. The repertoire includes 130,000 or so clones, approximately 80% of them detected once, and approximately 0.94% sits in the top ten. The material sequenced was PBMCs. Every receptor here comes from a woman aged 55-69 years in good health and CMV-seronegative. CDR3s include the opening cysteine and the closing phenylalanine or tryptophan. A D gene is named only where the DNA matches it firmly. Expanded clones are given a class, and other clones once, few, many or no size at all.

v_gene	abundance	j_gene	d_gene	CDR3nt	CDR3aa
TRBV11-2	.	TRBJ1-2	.	TGTGCCAGCAGCTTCCGGGACACCGTTGGCTACACCTTC	CASSFRDTVGYTF
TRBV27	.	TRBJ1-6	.	TGTGCCAGCAGCCAATATAATTCACCCCTCCACTTT	CASSQYNSPLHF
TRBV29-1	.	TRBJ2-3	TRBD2	TGCAGCGTTTTAACTAGCGGGGCGGGTTATCCTAGCACAGATACGCAGTATTTT	CSVLTSGAGYPSTDTQYF
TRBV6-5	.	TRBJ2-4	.	TGTGCCAGCAGTTACGAAGGGAGTAGCATTCAGTACTTC	CASSYEGSSIQYF
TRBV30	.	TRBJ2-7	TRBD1	TGTGCCTTTGGGACAGGGGCAAACTACGAGCAGTACTTC	CAFGTGANYEQYF
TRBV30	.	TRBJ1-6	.	TGTGCCTGGAGGGGGGGGATTTCCTCCTATAATTCACCCCTCCACTTT	CAWRGGISSYNSPLHF
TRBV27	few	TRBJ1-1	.	TGTGCCAGCAGTTTAGACCACCGGGGAAACACTGAAGCTTTCTTT	CASSLDHRGNTEAFF
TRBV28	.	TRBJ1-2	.	TGTGCCAGCAGTCTCAGTAGTTTGTGGGGAGATGGCTACACCTTC	CASSLSSLWGDGYTF
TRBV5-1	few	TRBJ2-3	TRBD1	TGCGCCAGCAGCTTGGGTGCGACAGGGGGGAACACAGATACGCAGTATTTT	CASSLGATGGNTDTQYF
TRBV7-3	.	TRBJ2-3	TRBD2	TGTGCCAGCAGCCCGACTAGCGGGGGGGCCACACATACGCAGTATTTT	CASSPTSGGATHTQYF
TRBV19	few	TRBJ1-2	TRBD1	TGTGCCAGTAGTGCCGTGACGACAGGGGAAGGGACCTACACCTTC	CASSAVTTGEGTYTF
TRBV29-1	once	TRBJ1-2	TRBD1	TGCAGCGTTGAAGCGGTCAGGGGGAGCCCTAACTATGGCTACACCTTC	CSVEAVRGSPNYGYTF
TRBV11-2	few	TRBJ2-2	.	TGTGCCAGCAGTACTCCTCGGAACACCGGGGAGCTGTTTTTT	CASSTPRNTGELFF
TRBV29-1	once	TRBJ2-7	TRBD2	TGCAGCGTTGATGGGGGGGGAAACGAGCAGTACTTC	CSVDGGGNEQYF
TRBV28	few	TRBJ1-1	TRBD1	TGTGCCAGCAGTCCCACAGGGGGCGGTGGGATGAACACTGAAGCTTTCTTT	CASSPTGGGGMNTEAFF
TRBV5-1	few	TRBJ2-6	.	TGCGCCAGCAGCTTGCTGATCGCAGGGTGGGTAAAAAATGTCCCTGGGGCCAACGTCCTGACTTTC	CASSLLIAGWVKNVPGANVLTF
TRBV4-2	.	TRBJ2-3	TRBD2	TGTGCCAGCAGCCAGACTAGCGGGGACTATACGCAGTATTTT	CASSQTSGDYTQYF
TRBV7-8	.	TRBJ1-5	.	TGTGCCAGCAGCCCGGCCGCAGGGGTCAATCAGCCCCAGCATTTT	CASSPAAGVNQPQHF
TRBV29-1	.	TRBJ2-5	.	TGCAGCGCGAGGACTCTAGCTGTGGAGCAGTACTTC	CSARTLAVEQYF
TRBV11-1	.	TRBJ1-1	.	TGTGCCAGCAGCAGCTATTGGGGAGGAGAAGCTTTCTTT	CASSSYWGGEAFF